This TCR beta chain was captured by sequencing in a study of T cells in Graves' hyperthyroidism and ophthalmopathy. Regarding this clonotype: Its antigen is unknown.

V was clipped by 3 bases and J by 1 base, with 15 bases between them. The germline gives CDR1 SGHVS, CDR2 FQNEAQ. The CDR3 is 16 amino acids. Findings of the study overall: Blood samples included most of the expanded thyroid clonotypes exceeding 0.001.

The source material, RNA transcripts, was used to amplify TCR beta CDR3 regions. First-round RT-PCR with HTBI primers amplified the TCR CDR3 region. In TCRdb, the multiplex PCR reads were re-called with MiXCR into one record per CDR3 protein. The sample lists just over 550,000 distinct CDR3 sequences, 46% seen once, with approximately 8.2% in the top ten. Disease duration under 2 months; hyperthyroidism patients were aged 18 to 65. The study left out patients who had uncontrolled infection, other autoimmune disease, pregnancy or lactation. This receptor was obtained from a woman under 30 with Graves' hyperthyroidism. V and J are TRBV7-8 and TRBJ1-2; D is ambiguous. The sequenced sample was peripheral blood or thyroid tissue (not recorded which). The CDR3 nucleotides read TGTGCCAGCAGCTTGGCCTCGTCAGCCTTTAACTATGGCTACACCTTC. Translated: CASSLASSAFNYGYTF.